The following is a T cell receptor (beta chain) sequence with its context. What it recognizes is unknown. This entry belongs to a study of CXCR3-negative and CXCR3-positive naive CD8 T cells. Germline V lookup: CDR1 MDHEN, CDR2 SYDVKM. This CDR3 has 14 residues. The study's findings and limits: Memory CD8+ cells showed much lower diversity, while both naive subsets were comparably high. Hydrophobicity was higher for TRB CDR3s found in CXCR3-positive naive cells than in CXCR3-negative naive cells. TRBV-TRBJ usage matched between naive CXCR3-negative and CXCR3-positive cells but not between memory cells.

Those CD8+ T cells considered naive were CD45RO-CCR7+CD27+CD95-. 5' RACE that incorporated UMI labels was used to prepare the TRB cDNA libraries. TCRdb reprocessed the 5' RACE reads, with one entry per CDR3 protein and no DNA. The listing contains 69,000 or so distinct CDR3 sequences. This TCR was recovered from a human donor in good health. Some clones in this sample may be carry-over from other donors' samples. The chain employs TRBV28 and TRBJ2-7; TCRdb's D gene call, TRBD2, goes unchecked for lack of DNA. The sample consisted of naive CXCR3- CD8+ T cells from blood. Sample subset: CD45RO-CCR7+CD27+CD95- naive CD8+ T cells lacking CXCR3 (TNR3-). The CDR3 protein is CASSPVADFYEQYF.